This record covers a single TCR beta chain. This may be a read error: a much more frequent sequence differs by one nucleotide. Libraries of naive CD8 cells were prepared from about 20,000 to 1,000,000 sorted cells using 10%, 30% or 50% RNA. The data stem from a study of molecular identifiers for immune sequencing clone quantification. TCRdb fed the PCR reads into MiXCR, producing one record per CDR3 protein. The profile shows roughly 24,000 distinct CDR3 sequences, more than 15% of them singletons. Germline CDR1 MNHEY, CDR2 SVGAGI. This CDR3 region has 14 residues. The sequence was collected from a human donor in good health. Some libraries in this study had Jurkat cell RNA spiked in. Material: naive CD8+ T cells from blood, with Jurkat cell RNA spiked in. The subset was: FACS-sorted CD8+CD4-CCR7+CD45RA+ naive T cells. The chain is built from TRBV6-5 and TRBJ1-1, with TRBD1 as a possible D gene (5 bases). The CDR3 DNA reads TGTGCCAGCAGTTTCGACAGAAAGAACACTGTAGCTTTCTTT. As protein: CASSFDRKNTVAFF.